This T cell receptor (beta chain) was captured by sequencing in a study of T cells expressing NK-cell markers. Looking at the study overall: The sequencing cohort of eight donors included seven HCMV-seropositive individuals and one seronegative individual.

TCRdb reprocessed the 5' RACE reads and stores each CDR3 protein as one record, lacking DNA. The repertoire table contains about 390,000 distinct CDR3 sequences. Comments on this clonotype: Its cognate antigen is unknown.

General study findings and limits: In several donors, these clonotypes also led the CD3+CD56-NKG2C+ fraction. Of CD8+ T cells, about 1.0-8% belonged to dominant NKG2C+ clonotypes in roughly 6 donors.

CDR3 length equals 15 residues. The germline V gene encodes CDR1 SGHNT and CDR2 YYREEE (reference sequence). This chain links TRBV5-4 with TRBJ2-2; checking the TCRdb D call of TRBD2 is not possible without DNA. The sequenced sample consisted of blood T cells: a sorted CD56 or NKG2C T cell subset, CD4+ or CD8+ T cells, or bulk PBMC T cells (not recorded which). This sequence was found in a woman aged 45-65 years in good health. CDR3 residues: CASSRDSRGTGELFF.